Presented here are 18 T cell receptor beta chains from one specimen sequenced in a study of spatial heterogeneity in lung cancer. Their target antigens are unknown. As to time point: sample taken at primary tumor resection. TCRdb fed the 5' RACE reads into MiXCR, producing one record per CDR3 protein. This repertoire shows 17,000 or so distinct CDR3 sequences, about 7% found once; its top ten account for 20% to 25%. Study findings and constraints: Tumor mutation count correlated with how many alpha and beta TCRs expanded intratumorally.

Sample: lung tumor tissue, taken at surgery. The receptors were gathered from a female donor with early-stage non-small cell lung cancer.

This clonotype was seen at least ten times. The chain combines TRBV7-2 with TRBJ1-2; perhaps TRBD1 as D (6 bases). The CDR3 covers 13 residues. Trimming took 3 bases from V and 6 from J, leaving 11 bases between them. Germline V gene data show CDR1 as SGHTA and CDR2 as FQGNSA. The CDR3 DNA follows: TGTGCCAGCAGCTTGGAGGGGGTTGATGGCTACACCTTC. Its translation is CASSLEGVDGYTF.

The V gene is TRBV10-3, the J gene TRBJ1-5; maybe TRBD1 (5 bases). Trimming stripped 8 bases from V and 5 bases from J, with 13 bases between. Germline V gene data show CDR1 as ENHRY and CDR2 as SYGVKD. This CDR3 has 13 amino acids. CDR3 coding DNA: TGTGCCATCTCCAGGGAGATTGATCAGCCCCAGCATTTT. Protein: CAISREIDQPQHF.

This rearrangement joins TRBV19 to TRBJ1-1, with D possibly being TRBD1 (5 bases). V dropped 7 bases and J dropped 0 bases, with 15 bases sitting between them. This CDR3 region has 15 residues. Germline V CDR1 and CDR2: LNHDA, SQIVND (reference sequence). The CDR3: CASTQGRGMNTEAFF. The CDR3 DNA is TGTGCCAGTACCCAGGGAAGGGGCATGAACACTGAAGCTTTCTTT.

This clonotype occurred many times. The chain joins TRBV4-2 to TRBJ2-2, with D maybe TRBD1 (5 bases). V lost 1 base to trimming and J lost 0 bases, with 9 bases between them. Germline values: CDR1 LGHNA, CDR2 YNFKEQ. The CDR3 contains 16 residues. The CDR3 region is CASSQVGVTNTGELFF. The CDR3 nucleotides are TGTGCCAGCAGCCAAGTAGGGGTCACGAACACCGGGGAGCTGTTTTTT.

This clonotype has at least ten counts. V gene TRBV2 combines with J gene TRBJ1-6; 8 nucleotides agree with TRBD1. Germline V gene data show CDR1 as SNHLY and CDR2 as FYNNEI. V lost 1 base, J lost 0 bases, and 2 bases stayed unmatched. The CDR3 runs to 17 residues. The DNA for the CDR3 is TGTGCCAGCAGTGAAGGACAGGGGAGCTCCTATAATTCACCCCTCCACTTT. Amino acid sequence: CASSEGQGSSYNSPLHF.

This clonotype was observed at least ten times. This chain uses TRBV7-7 with TRBJ1-1; weak D call: TRBD1 (5 bases). In germline, CDR1 is SSHAT, CDR2 FNYEAQ (reference sequence). V was trimmed by 5 bases and J by 10 bases, leaving 17 bases between them. The CDR3 consists of 13 residues. This CDR3 reads CASSPEEGSVAFF. CDR3 bases: TGTGCCAGCAGCCCCGAGGAGGGGTCTGTAGCTTTCTTT.

Many counts were recorded for this clonotype. V gene TRBV27 combines with J gene TRBJ2-1; 7 bases fit TRBD1. Losses at the gene ends were 1 base for V and 3 bases for J; bases not matched to a gene: 6. CDR1 MNHEY and CDR2 SMNVEV come from the germline V gene (reference sequence). The CDR3 is 16 amino acids. CDR3 in amino acids: CASSLFRGLLYNEQFF. The CDR3 DNA sequence: TGTGCCAGCAGTTTATTCAGGGGGTTACTCTACAATGAGCAGTTCTTC.

This clonotype was seen at least ten times. The chain links TRBV25-1 to TRBJ1-5; no firm D call. The CDR3 runs to 14 residues. Germline lookup yields CDR1 MGHDK and CDR2 SYGVNS. The germline V and J ends were trimmed by 2 bases and 0 bases, with 5 bases remaining between them. The chain's CDR3 is CASSENYSNQPQHF. CDR3 nucleotide sequence: TGTGCCAGCAGTGAAAATTATAGCAATCAGCCCCAGCATTTT.

This clonotype was counted many times. The chain links TRBV5-1 to TRBJ2-1; D call uncertain. The germline gives CDR1 SGHRS, CDR2 YFSETQ. The CDR3 is 14 amino acids. Deletions cut 0 bases from V and 7 bases from J, with 11 bases between. The CDR3 region is CASSLGVHGNEQFF. CDR3 nucleotide sequence: TGCGCCAGCAGCTTGGGGGTACACGGAAATGAGCAGTTCTTC.

This clonotype was recorded at least ten times. The V call is TRBV4-1, the J call TRBJ1-6; no clear D. The CDR3 sequence is 14 residues long. Germline CDR1 and CDR2: MGHRA and YSYEKL. The germline V and J ends were trimmed by 8 bases and 7 bases, with 15 bases remaining between them. CDR3 sequence reads: CASGSGGGNSPLHF. The CDR3 DNA sequence: TGCGCCAGCGGAAGCGGAGGTGGGAATTCACCCCTCCACTTT.

This clonotype was observed many times. The rearrangement links TRBV3-1 to TRBJ2-3; the D call may be TRBD1 or TRBD2 (5 bases each). V lost 3 bases, J lost 6 bases, and 16 bases lay in between. The CDR3 spans 15 residues. The germline gives CDR1 LGHDT, CDR2 YNNKEL (reference sequence). The DNA of the CDR3 is TGTGCCAGCAGCCAGGTCGGGGCCCCCACGGATACGCAGTATTTT. It yields the protein CASSQVGAPTDTQYF.

This clonotype came up many times. The rearrangement links TRBV2 to TRBJ2-3; D not resolved. CDR1 is SNHLY, CDR2 FYNNEI, per germline. The CDR3 sequence is 13 residues long. Between the trimmed V and J ends, which lost 7 bases and 4 bases, there was a span of 12 bases. CDR3 in amino acids: CASKILGPDTQYF. For the CDR3, the DNA is TGTGCCAGCAAGATTCTAGGACCAGATACGCAGTATTTT.

This clonotype has a handful of counts. The rearrangement links TRBV6-1 to TRBJ2-2; 8 bases match TRBD1. The germline gives CDR1 MNHNS, CDR2 SASEGT. With 4 bases clipped from V and 2 bases from J, the junction kept 6 bases outside the gene matches. The CDR3 spans 16 residues. The chain's CDR3 is CASSVYGTGNTGELFF. The CDR3 DNA reads TGTGCCAGCAGTGTGTATGGGACAGGAAACACCGGGGAGCTGTTTTTT.

The chain carries TRBV6-5 and TRBJ1-2; D is possibly TRBD1 (6 bases). Germline CDR1 MNHEY, CDR2 SVGAGI. The CDR3 is made up of 12 amino acids. V was cut by 4 bases and J by 8 bases, with 11 bases left in between. CDR3: CASSSDRRGYTF. The CDR3 DNA follows: TGTGCCAGCAGTTCCGACAGGCGGGGCTACACCTTC.

This clonotype showed up just a few times. The J gene is TRBJ2-3, the V gene TRBV9, with TRBD1 as a possible D gene (6 bases). Germline V CDR1 and CDR2: SGDLS, YYNGEE. Trimming stripped 0 bases from V and 1 base from J, with 15 bases between. The CDR3 is made up of 17 amino acids. CDR3 loop: CASSVEGVAFGTDTQYF. CDR3 in DNA: TGTGCCAGCAGCGTAGAGGGGGTTGCGTTCGGCACAGATACGCAGTATTTT. Together with reference TRBV9 and TRBJ2-3, the CDR3 gives the full variable domain: DSGVTQTPKHLITATGQRVTLRCSPRSGDLSVYWYQQSLDQGLQFLIQYYNGEERAKGNILERFSAQQFPDLHSELNLSSLELGDSALYFCASSVEGVAFGTDTQYFGPGTRLTVL.

The table lists this clonotype with many counts. This sequence joins TRBV12-3 or TRBV12-4 and TRBJ1-5; D is unclear. The CDR3 runs to 11 residues. V was cut by 7 bases and J by 8 bases, with 9 bases left in between. The CDR3 loop is CASTLRKPQHF. DNA of the CDR3: TGTGCCAGCACTTTGAGGAAGCCCCAGCATTTT.

The sample holds a few counts of this clonotype. This chain connects TRBV20-1 to TRBJ2-5, with D unclear. The CDR3 covers 16 residues. The ends were cut back, 4 bases at V and 4 bases at J, with 22 bases in the middle. Germline V lookup: CDR1 DFQATT, CDR2 SNEGSKA (reference sequence). CDR3 in DNA: TGCAGTGCTAATCCCGCGAGCGACCTATGGGGAGAGACCCAGTACTTC. Its translation is CSANPASDLWGETQYF.

In its sample, this clonotype was seen many times. J is TRBJ2-1 and V is TRBV18, with D unclear. The length of the CDR3 is 15 residues. In germline, CDR1 is KGHSH, CDR2 LQKENI. V was shortened by 4 bases and J by 1 base, with 11 bases between the two germline ends. The CDR3 bases are TGTGCCAGCTCACAGGACCTCGAATCCTACAATGAGCAGTTCTTC. It encodes CASSQDLESYNEQFF.